This T cell receptor beta chain was recovered during a study of T cell repertoires in cytomegalovirus infection. Trimming took 6 bases from V and 1 from J, leaving 18 bases between them. The CDR3 has 16 residues. Per germline, CDR1 SGHAT and CDR2 FQDESV (reference sequence). This clonotype was recorded a few times. The antigen remains undetermined. MiXCR was run by TCRdb on the reads, yielding one entry per CDR3 protein. The sample has around 310,000 distinct CDR3 sequences; 25% to 35% are singletons. V is TRBV11-1 and J is TRBJ1-1, with D hard to call. The sequencing used cultured PBMCs, collected from culture after CMV antigen stimulation. This receptor was taken from a human donor in good health (CMV status not recorded). Some clones in this sample may be carry-over from other donors' samples. In DNA form, the CDR3 reads TGTGCCAGCAGAGGCCCCCGGACCCAACGGAACACTGAAGCTTTCTTT. Amino acids: CASRGPRTQRNTEAFF. Combining the CDR3 with reference TRBV11-1 and TRBJ1-1 gives the whole variable domain EAEVAQSPRYKITEKSQAVAFWCDPISGHATLYWYRQILGQGPELLVQFQDESVVDDSQLPKDRFSAERLKGVDSTLKIQPAELGDSAMYLCASRGPRTQRNTEAFFGQGTRLTVV.